Below, 29 T cell receptor beta chains from the same sample are listed, as sequenced in a study of early T cells in non-severe SARS-CoV-2 infection. TCRdb used MiXCR to reprocess the 5' RACE reads, holding one entry per CDR3 protein. Of some 57,000 distinct CDR3 sequences listed, about an eighth are singletons. Specimen: whole blood. All receptors come from an adult who was a healthcare worker with PCR-confirmed SARS-CoV-2 infection or an uninfected control (not recorded which).

This clonotype was observed a single time. The chain links TRBV5-5 to TRBJ2-5; 8 bases are a match to TRBD2. The CDR3 has 15 residues. V lost 2 bases and J lost 4; bases outside the gene matches: 7. Germline V gene lookup returns CDR1 SGHKS and CDR2 YYEKEE (reference sequence). In nucleotides, the CDR3 is TGTGCCAGCAGCTTTATAGCGGGACGGGGAGAGACCCAGTACTTC. This sequence encodes CASSFIAGRGETQYF.

This clonotype has more than one count but fewer than ten. This chain joins TRBV5-1 and TRBJ1-1, with D possibly being TRBD1 (5 bases). Trimming shortened V by 4 bases and J by 0 bases, and 10 bases separated the two germline ends. From germline, CDR1 is SGHRS and CDR2 YFSETQ. CDR3 length: 14 residues. Here the CDR3 reads CASSAQDVNTEAFF. The CDR3 bases are TGCGCCAGCAGCGCACAGGACGTGAACACTGAAGCTTTCTTT.

A word on this clonotype: Possible read error: a much larger clone is one base away. The chain uses TRBV20-1 and TRBJ1-1; D is ambiguous. CDR1 and CDR2 (germline): DFQATT, SNEGSKA (reference sequence). The CDR3 totals 15 residues. Trimming took off 3 bases at V and 7 bases at J, with 21 bases between the two ends. CDR3 nucleotide sequence: TGCAGTGCTAGTGAATCGGGCAGACAATGGGGTGAAGCTTTCTTT. Translated: CSASESGRQWGEAFF.

The gene calls are TRBV7-6 and TRBJ2-5; unclear D gene. The CDR3 totals 14 residues. Germline CDR1 reads SGHVS; CDR2 reads FNYEAQ. Between the trimmed V and J ends, which lost 7 bases and 1 base, there was a span of 13 bases. The CDR3 DNA sequence: TGTGCCAGCACCCCTATTCGAGGCCAAGAGACCCAGTACTTC. It yields the protein CASTPIRGQETQYF.

Ten or more counts support this clonotype. The J gene is TRBJ2-1, the V gene TRBV7-8; D gene ambiguous. The germline V gene has CDR1 SGHVS and CDR2 FQNEAQ. The CDR3 is made up of 16 amino acids. The ends were cut back, 1 base at V and 0 bases at J, with 10 bases in the middle. This CDR3 is CASSLVAASSYNEQFF. CDR3 nucleotides: TGTGCCAGCAGCTTAGTGGCGGCTAGCTCCTACAATGAGCAGTTCTTC.

The genes are TRBV11-3 and TRBJ1-1; no clear D gene. The CDR3 has 14 amino acids. V lost 1 base and J 5 bases, leaving 11 bases between the germline ends. Germline values: CDR1 SGHNT, CDR2 YENEEA. CDR3 sequence reads: CASSLVARKTEAFF. The CDR3 DNA reads TGTGCCAGCAGCTTAGTTGCCCGAAAAACTGAAGCTTTCTTT. The full variable domain, its missing parts supplied by reference TRBV11-3 and TRBJ1-1, is EAGVVQSPRYKIIEKKQPVAFWCNPISGHNTLYWYLQNLGQGPELLIRYENEEAVDDSQLPKDRFSAERLKGVDSTLKIQPAELGDSAVYLCASSLVARKTEAFFGQGTRLTVV.

There are many counts of this clonotype. The J gene is TRBJ2-3, the V gene TRBV5-6; D not certain. Looked up from germline, CDR1 is SGHDT and CDR2 is YYEEEE. The CDR3 totals 16 residues. Trimming left V 0 bases short and J 0 bases short, with 11 bases between. The CDR3 is CASSLGPPTSTDTQYF. CDR3 nucleotides: TGTGCCAGCAGCTTGGGGCCTCCTACTAGCACAGATACGCAGTATTTT.

This clonotype has ten or more counts. The chain employs TRBV9 and TRBJ2-1; 8 bases agree with TRBD2. CDR1 is SGDLS and CDR2 is YYNGEE in the germline V gene. J gave up 1 base and V 3 bases, and 3 bases lay outside the gene matches. The CDR3 sequence is 15 residues long. The CDR3 nucleotides read TGTGCCAGCAGCGGTAGCGGGACTTCCTACAATGAGCAGTTCTTC. Its protein product is CASSGSGTSYNEQFF. Together with reference TRBV9 and TRBJ2-1, the CDR3 gives the full variable domain: DSGVTQTPKHLITATGQRVTLRCSPRSGDLSVYWYQQSLDQGLQFLIQYYNGEERAKGNILERFSAQQFPDLHSELNLSSLELGDSALYFCASSGSGTSYNEQFFGPGTRLTVL.

This clonotype was seen a few times. The chain uses TRBV4-2 and TRBJ2-7, with a weak D call TRBD2 (6 bases). Deletions cut 4 bases from V and 6 bases from J, with 16 bases between. Per germline, CDR1 LGHNA and CDR2 YNFKEQ. The CDR3 covers 14 residues. The CDR3 DNA reads as TGTGCCAGCAGCCTCCGGGACTCTCCCTCCGAGCAGTACTTC. It translates to CASSLRDSPSEQYF.

This clonotype came up many times. J is TRBJ2-2 and V is TRBV18, with TRBD1 matching over 7 bases. The CDR3 spans 15 residues. Germline lookup yields CDR1 KGHSH and CDR2 LQKENI. The V and J ends lost 3 bases and 4 bases, in that order; junction bases with no gene match: 5. In DNA form, the CDR3 reads TGTGCCAGCTCACCGGGACAGTCAATCACCGGGGAGCTGTTTTTT. This gives the protein CASSPGQSITGELFF.

The J gene is TRBJ1-3, the V gene TRBV2, with D unresolved. CDR3 size: 13 residues. The V gene's germline CDR1 is SNHLY and CDR2 FYNNEI. The V gene lost 4 bases and the J gene lost 2 bases, with 6 bases spanning the gap. CDR3 sequence reads: CASSVDPGNTIYF. The CDR3 bases are TGTGCCAGCAGTGTGGATCCTGGAAACACCATATATTTT.

The table lists this clonotype with a few counts. This sequence joins TRBV19 and TRBJ2-1; the D gene is possibly TRBD2 (6 bases). V was cut by 6 bases and J by 6 bases, with 12 bases left in between. The CDR3 consists of 13 residues. CDR1 and CDR2 from the germline V gene are LNHDA and SQIVND (reference sequence). Here the CDR3 DNA reads TGTGCCAGTAGCGCTTCGGGACTCAATGAGCAGTTCTTC. It yields the protein CASSASGLNEQFF.

Worth noting for this clonotype: Just one base apart from a much larger clone, this may be a read error. This sequence joins TRBV4-3 and TRBJ2-1, with 14 bases matching TRBD2. V lost 3 bases, J lost 8 bases, and 3 bases stayed unmatched. This CDR3 spans 15 amino acids. Germline CDR1 is LGHNA and CDR2 is YSLEER. The CDR3: CASSQSGLAGDEQFF. CDR3 nucleotide sequence: TGCGCCAGCAGCCAGTCGGGACTAGCGGGAGATGAGCAGTTCTTC.

The rearrangement joins TRBV11-2 to TRBJ2-3; D unclear. The CDR3 has 16 amino acids. From germline, CDR1 is SGHAT and CDR2 FQNNGV. Trimming took off 4 bases at V and 0 bases at J, with 14 bases between the two ends. CDR3 nucleotide sequence: TGTGCCAGCAGCTACGACTTCCCTCCTAGCACAGATACGCAGTATTTT. It encodes CASSYDFPPSTDTQYF.

V is TRBV7-2 and J is TRBJ1-3; a possible D gene is TRBD1 (5 bases). V lost 5 bases and J lost 0, with 14 bases in between. The CDR3 has 16 residues. Germline CDR1 and CDR2: SGHTA and FQGNSA. As DNA, the CDR3 is TGTGCCAGCAGCCGAAGGAACAGGTTCTCTGGAAACACCATATATTTT. Amino acid sequence: CASSRRNRFSGNTIYF.

The chain recombines TRBV14 with TRBJ2-7; TRBD2 agrees at 10 bases. The CDR3 extends over 14 amino acids. The ends lost 6 bases at V and 2 bases at J; junction bases unmatched: 4. The germline gives CDR1 SGHDN, CDR2 FVKESK. The CDR3 is CASRRTSGPYEQYF. The CDR3 nucleotides read TGTGCCAGCAGGCGGACTAGCGGACCCTACGAGCAGTACTTC.

This clonotype showed up just a few times. V usage is TRBV20-1 and J usage is TRBJ2-1; TRBD2 agrees at 10 bases. The CDR3 is 20 amino acids. J lost 8 bases, V lost 1 base, and 23 bases had no gene match. Germline CDR1 reads DFQATT; CDR2 reads SNEGSKA (reference sequence). Here the CDR3 DNA reads TGCAGTGCTAGAGTTGGACCTTCGCGACGGCCGAGCGGGAGGGGTGATGAGCAGTTCTTC. Amino acids: CSARVGPSRRPSGRGDEQFF.

The genes are TRBV27 and TRBJ2-7, with D perhaps TRBD1 (6 bases). Germline V gene sequence: CDR1 MNHEY, CDR2 SMNVEV (reference sequence). CDR3 length: 14 amino acids. Trimming took 3 bases from V and 3 from J, leaving 12 bases between them. CDR3 loop: CASSFPGHLYEQYF. The CDR3 coding sequence is TGTGCCAGCAGTTTCCCGGGACACCTCTACGAGCAGTACTTC.

This clonotype showed up just a few times. The chain employs TRBV11-2 and TRBJ2-1; 11 nucleotides line up with TRBD1. The CDR3 runs to 15 residues. With V trimmed by 7 bases and J by 5 bases, 7 bases remained unmatched. CDR1 SGHAT and CDR2 FQNNGV come from the germline V gene. CDR3 amino acids: CASTQDRGLNNEQFF. The CDR3 bases are TGTGCCAGCACCCAGGACAGGGGGCTGAACAATGAGCAGTTCTTC.

This clonotype came up a few times. The rearrangement joins TRBV28 to TRBJ2-7; 7 nucleotides align to TRBD1. There are 12 residues in the CDR3. The V gene end was trimmed by 5 bases and the J gene end by 7 bases; junction bases not matched to a gene: 5. Germline CDR1 reads MDHEN; CDR2 reads SYDVKM. CDR3 residues: CASSPWTGEQYF. The DNA for the CDR3 is TGTGCCAGCAGTCCGTGGACAGGAGAGCAGTACTTC.

This clonotype was detected ten times or more. The J gene is TRBJ2-3, the V gene TRBV20-1, with D possibly matching TRBD2 (6 bases). This CDR3 has 14 residues. V was pared by 0 bases and J by 2 bases, with 9 bases between. Germline CDR1 is DFQATT and CDR2 is SNEGSKA (reference sequence). The CDR3, as DNA: TGCAGTGCTAGAGAAATAGCGGTCACAGATACGCAGTATTTT. Translating it yields CSAREIAVTDTQYF.

This clonotype has at least ten counts. J is TRBJ2-3 and V is TRBV6-2 or TRBV6-3; perhaps TRBD2 as D (7 bases). Trimming stripped 7 bases from V and 2 bases from J, with 13 bases between. CDR1 and CDR2 (germline): MNHEY, SVGEGT. The CDR3 is made up of 14 amino acids. The CDR3 is CASTRGLYTDTQYF. The CDR3 region has the DNA TGTGCCAGCACCAGGGGACTATACACAGATACGCAGTATTTT.

This clonotype was found many times. J is TRBJ1-2 and V is TRBV4-3; 7 bases line up with TRBD1. Unmatched junction bases numbered 16, after V lost 4 bases and J lost 5 bases. There are 17 residues in the CDR3. CDR1 LGHNA and CDR2 YSLEER come from the germline V gene. Here the CDR3 reads CASSPNNVTNRGYGYTF. The CDR3 nucleotides are TGCGCCAGCAGCCCCAACAACGTGACGAACAGGGGTTATGGCTACACCTTC.

The chain carries TRBV27 and TRBJ1-4; 9 bases fit TRBD1. Unmatched junction bases numbered 18, after V lost 6 bases and J lost 7 bases. Germline V gene lookup returns CDR1 MNHEY and CDR2 SMNVEV (reference sequence). There are 18 residues in the CDR3. CDR3 DNA: TGTGCCAGCAGACCCACCGGGACAGGGCTGAAGGGCGGTGAAAAACTGTTTTTT. Amino acids: CASRPTGTGLKGGEKLFF. Based on the CDR3 plus reference TRBV27 and TRBJ1-4, the full variable domain is EAQVTQNPRYLITVTGKKLTVTCSQNMNHEYMSWYRQDPGLGLRQIYYSMNVEVTDKGDVPEGYKVSRKEKRNFPLILESPSPNQTSLYFCASRPTGTGLKGGEKLFFGSGTQLSVL.

A remark on this clonotype: Possible read error: a much larger clone is one base away. The gene calls are TRBV13 and TRBJ1-2; 7 positions agree with TRBD1. The CDR3 length is 13 residues. Per the germline V gene, CDR1 is PRHDT and CDR2 is FYEKMQ (reference sequence). The CDR3 protein is CASSIQGNYGYAF. CDR3 in DNA: TGTGCCAGCAGCATACAGGGGAACTATGGCTACGCCTTC.

The rearrangement links TRBV6-1 to TRBJ2-1; the D call may be TRBD1 or TRBD2 (5 bases each). V was shortened by 6 bases and J by 8 bases, with 20 bases between the two germline ends. The CDR3 totals 15 residues. Germline V gene sequence: CDR1 MNHNS, CDR2 SASEGT. The CDR3 DNA is TGTGCCAGCAGGGGGGTTGGGACCCAGGTGGATGAGCAGTTCTTC. Protein sequence: CASRGVGTQVDEQFF.

This clonotype was detected only a few times. The rearrangement joins TRBV27 to TRBJ2-5; D may match TRBD1 or TRBD2 (5 bases each). The CDR3 is 15 amino acids. V was trimmed by 2 bases and J by 4 bases, leaving 14 bases between them. CDR1 is MNHEY, CDR2 SMNVEV, per germline (reference sequence). The CDR3 bases are TGTGCCAGCAGTTTAGGGGGAAATATCCGAGAGACCCAGTACTTC. Amino acids: CASSLGGNIRETQYF.

The rearrangement links TRBV7-9 to TRBJ2-2, with a weak D call TRBD2 (6 bases). The CDR3 spans 14 residues. Trimming cost V 1 base and J 3 bases, with 6 bases left between them. The germline CDR1 and CDR2 sequences are SEHNR and FQNEAQ (reference sequence). CDR3 DNA sequence: TGTGCCAGCAGCTTAGGACTAGACACCGGGGAGCTGTTTTTT. Translated, it gives CASSLGLDTGELFF.

This clonotype was observed at least ten times. This chain's CDR3 is CASSEFVNGNYGYTF. The CDR3 DNA is TGTGCCAGCAGTGAATTTGTCAACGGGAACTATGGCTACACCTTC. This chain uses TRBV6-1 with TRBJ1-2; unclear D gene. The CDR3 is 15 residues long. CDR1 is MNHNS and CDR2 is SASEGT in the germline V gene. V was clipped by 2 bases and J by 2 bases, with 12 bases between them.